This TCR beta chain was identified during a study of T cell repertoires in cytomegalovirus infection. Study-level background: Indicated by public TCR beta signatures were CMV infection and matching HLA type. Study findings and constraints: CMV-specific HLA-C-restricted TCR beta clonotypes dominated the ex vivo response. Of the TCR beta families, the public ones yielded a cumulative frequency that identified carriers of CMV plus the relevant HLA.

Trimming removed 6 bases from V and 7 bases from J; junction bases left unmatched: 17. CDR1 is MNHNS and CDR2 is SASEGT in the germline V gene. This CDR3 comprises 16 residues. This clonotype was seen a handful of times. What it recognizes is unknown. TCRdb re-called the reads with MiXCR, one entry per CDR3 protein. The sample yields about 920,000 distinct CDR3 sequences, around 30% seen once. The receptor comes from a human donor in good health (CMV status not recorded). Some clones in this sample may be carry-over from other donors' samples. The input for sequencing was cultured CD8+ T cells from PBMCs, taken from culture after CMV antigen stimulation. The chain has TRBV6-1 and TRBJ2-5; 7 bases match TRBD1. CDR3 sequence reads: CASSHRKTGMDGTQYF. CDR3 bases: TGTGCCAGCAGCCATCGTAAGACAGGGATGGATGGGACCCAGTACTTC.